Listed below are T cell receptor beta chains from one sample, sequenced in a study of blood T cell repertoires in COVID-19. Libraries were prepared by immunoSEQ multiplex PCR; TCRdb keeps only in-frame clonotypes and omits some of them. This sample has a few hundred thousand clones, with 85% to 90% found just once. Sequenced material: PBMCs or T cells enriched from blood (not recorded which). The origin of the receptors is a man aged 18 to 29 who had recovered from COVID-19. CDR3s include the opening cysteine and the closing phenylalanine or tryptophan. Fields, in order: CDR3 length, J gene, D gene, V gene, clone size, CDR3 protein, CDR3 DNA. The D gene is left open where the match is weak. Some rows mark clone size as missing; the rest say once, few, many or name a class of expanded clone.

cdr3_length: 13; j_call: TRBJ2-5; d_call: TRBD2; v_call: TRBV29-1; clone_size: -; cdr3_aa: CSVEFGLEETQYF; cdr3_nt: TGCAGCGTTGAATTCGGACTAGAGGAGACCCAGTACTTC
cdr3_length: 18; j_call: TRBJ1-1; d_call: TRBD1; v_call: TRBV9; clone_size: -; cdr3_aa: CASSAHLGQGRWGTEAFF; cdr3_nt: TGTGCCAGCAGCGCCCACCTGGGACAGGGACGGTGGGGCACTGAAGCTTTCTTT
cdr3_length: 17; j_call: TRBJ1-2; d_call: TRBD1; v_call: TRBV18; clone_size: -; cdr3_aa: CASSPDYRGLGRYGYTF; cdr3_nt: TGTGCCAGCTCACCCGACTACAGGGGGCTCGGGCGCTATGGCTACACCTTC
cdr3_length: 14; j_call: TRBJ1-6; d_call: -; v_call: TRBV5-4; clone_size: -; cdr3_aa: CASSKDSRDSPLHF; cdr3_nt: TGTGCCAGCAGCAAGGACAGTCGGGATTCACCCCTCCACTTT
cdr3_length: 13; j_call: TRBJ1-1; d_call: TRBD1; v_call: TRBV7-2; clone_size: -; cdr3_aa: CASSLFPTGEAFF; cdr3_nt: TGTGCCAGCAGCTTATTCCCGACAGGGGAGGCTTTCTTT
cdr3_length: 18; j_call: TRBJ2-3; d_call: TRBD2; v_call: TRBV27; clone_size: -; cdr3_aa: CASSTRTSGRRRTDTQYF; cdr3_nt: TGTGCCAGCAGTACCCGGACTAGCGGGAGGCGCCGCACAGATACGCAGTATTTT
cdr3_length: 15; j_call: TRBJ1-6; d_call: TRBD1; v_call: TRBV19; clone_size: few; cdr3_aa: CASSTGQGSGSPLHF; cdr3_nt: TGTGCCAGTAGTACGGGACAGGGGTCCGGTTCACCCCTCCACTTT
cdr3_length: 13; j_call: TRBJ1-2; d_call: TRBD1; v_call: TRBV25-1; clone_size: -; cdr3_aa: CASMEQGRYGYTF; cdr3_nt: TGTGCCAGCATGGAACAGGGGAGGTATGGCTACACCTTC
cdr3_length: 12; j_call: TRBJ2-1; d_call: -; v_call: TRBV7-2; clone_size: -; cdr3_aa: CASSSNYNEQFF; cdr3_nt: TGTGCCAGCAGCTCAAACTACAATGAGCAGTTCTTC
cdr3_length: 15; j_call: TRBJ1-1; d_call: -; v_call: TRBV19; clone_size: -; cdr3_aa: CASSRQAQGNTEAFF; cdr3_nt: TGTGCCAGTAGTCGCCAGGCACAGGGGAACACTGAAGCTTTCTTT
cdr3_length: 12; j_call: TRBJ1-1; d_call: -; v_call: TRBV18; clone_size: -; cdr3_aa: CASSLRATEAFF; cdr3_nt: TGTGCCAGCTCACTCAGGGCCACTGAAGCTTTCTTT
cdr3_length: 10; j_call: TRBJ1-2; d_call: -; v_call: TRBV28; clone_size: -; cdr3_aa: CASSPSGYTF; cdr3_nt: TGTGCCAGCAGTCCTTCGGGCTACACCTTC
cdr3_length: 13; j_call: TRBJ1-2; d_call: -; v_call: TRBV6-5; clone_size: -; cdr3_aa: CASKDPKRYGYTF; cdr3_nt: TGTGCCAGCAAGGACCCCAAGCGGTATGGCTACACCTTC
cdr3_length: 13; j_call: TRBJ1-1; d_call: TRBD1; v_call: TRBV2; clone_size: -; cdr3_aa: CASRQGLNTEAFF; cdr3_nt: TGTGCCAGCAGACAGGGGTTGAACACTGAAGCTTTCTTT
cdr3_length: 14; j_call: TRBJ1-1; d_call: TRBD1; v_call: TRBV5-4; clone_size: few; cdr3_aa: CASREDRMNTEAFF; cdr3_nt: TGTGCCAGCAGGGAGGACAGGATGAACACTGAAGCTTTCTTT
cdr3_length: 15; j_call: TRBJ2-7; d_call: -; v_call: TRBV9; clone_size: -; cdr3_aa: CASSVAPGGGYEQYF; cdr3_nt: TGTGCCAGCAGCGTAGCTCCGGGGGGCGGGTACGAGCAGTACTTC
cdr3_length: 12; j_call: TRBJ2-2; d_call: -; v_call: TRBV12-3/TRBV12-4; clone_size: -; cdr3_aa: CASSLTAGELFF; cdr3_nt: TGTGCCAGCAGTTTGACAGCCGGGGAGCTGTTTTTT
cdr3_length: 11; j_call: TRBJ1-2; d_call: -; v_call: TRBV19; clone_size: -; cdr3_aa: CASRTRDGYTF; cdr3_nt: TGTGCCAGTAGGACCAGGGATGGCTACACCTTC
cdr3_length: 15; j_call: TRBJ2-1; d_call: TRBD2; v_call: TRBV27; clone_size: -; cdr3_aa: CASSFWGGRFNEQFF; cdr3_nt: TGTGCCAGCAGTTTTTGGGGCGGGAGATTCAATGAGCAGTTCTTC
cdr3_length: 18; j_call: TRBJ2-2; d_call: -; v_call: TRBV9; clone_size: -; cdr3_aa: CASSAPRSGPPNTGELFF; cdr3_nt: TGTGCCAGCAGCGCACCCAGATCAGGTCCCCCGAACACCGGGGAGCTGTTTTTT
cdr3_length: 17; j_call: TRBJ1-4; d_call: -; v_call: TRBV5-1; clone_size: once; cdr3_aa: CASSRGNQIANSEKLFF; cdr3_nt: TGCGCCAGCAGCCGCGGGAACCAGATAGCGAACTCCGAAAAACTGTTTTTT
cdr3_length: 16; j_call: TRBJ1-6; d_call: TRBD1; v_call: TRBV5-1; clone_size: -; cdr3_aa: CASSPGQGAYNSPLHF; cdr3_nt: TGCGCCAGCAGCCCCGGACAGGGGGCTTATAATTCACCCCTCCACTTT
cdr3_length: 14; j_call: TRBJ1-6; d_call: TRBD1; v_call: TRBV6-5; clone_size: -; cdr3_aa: CASRLGQGASPLHF; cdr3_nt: TGTGCCAGCAGACTAGGACAGGGAGCTTCACCCCTCCACTTT
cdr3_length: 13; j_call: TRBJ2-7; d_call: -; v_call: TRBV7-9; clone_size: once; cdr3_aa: CASSPSRYDEQYF; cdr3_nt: TGTGCCAGCAGCCCGAGTCGGTACGACGAGCAGTACTTC
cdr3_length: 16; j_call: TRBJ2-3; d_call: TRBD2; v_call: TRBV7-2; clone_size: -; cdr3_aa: CASSFTSGRGGDTQYF; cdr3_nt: TGTGCCAGCAGCTTTACTAGCGGGAGAGGGGGAGATACGCAGTATTTT
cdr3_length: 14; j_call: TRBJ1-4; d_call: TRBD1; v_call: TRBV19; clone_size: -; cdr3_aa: CASTPGQGGEKLFF; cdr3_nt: TGTGCCAGTACCCCGGGACAGGGAGGAGAAAAACTGTTTTTT
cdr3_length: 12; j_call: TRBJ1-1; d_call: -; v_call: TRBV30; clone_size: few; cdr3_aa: CAWSRRTTEAFF; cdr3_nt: TGTGCCTGGAGCCGTAGAACCACTGAAGCTTTCTTT
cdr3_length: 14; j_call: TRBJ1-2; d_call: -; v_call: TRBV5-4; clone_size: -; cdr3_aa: CASSSLAGKNGYTF; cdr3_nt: TGTGCCAGCAGCTCCCTGGCAGGGAAAAATGGCTACACCTTC
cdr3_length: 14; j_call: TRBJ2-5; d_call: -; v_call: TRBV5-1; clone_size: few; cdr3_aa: CASTLGGAVETQYF; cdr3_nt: TGCGCCAGCACCCTGGGGGGTGCGGTGGAGACCCAGTACTTC
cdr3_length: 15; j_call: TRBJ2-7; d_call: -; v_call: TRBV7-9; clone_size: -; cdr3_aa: CASSSPRRGWNEQYF; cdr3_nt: TGTGCCAGCAGCTCCCCTAGGAGGGGTTGGAACGAGCAGTACTTC
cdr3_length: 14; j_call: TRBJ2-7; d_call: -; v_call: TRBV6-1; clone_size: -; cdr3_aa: CASSEAFPVYEQYF; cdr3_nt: TGTGCCAGCAGTGAAGCCTTTCCAGTCTACGAGCAGTACTTC
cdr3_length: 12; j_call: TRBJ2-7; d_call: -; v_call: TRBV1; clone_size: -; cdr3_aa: CTSSQESFEQYF; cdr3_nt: TGCACCAGCAGCCAAGAATCCTTCGAGCAGTACTTC
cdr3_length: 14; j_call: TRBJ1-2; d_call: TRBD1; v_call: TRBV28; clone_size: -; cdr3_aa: CASSSGQGNYGYTF; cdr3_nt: TGTGCCAGCAGTTCGGGACAGGGGAACTATGGCTACACCTTC
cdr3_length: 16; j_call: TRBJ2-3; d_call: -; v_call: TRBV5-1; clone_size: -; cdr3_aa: CASSPKRSMTTDTQYF; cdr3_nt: TGCGCCAGCAGCCCTAAGCGGAGTATGACCACAGATACGCAGTATTTT
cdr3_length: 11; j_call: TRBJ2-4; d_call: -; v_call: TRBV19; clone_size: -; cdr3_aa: CASSMDRTQYF; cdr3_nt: TGTGCCAGTAGTATGGACAGAACTCAGTACTTC
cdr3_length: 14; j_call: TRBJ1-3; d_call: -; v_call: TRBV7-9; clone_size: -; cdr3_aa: CASRDVRTGNTIYF; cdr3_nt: TGTGCCAGCCGCGACGTGAGGACTGGAAACACCATATATTTT
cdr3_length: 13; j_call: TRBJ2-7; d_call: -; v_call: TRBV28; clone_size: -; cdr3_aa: CASSFTSFYEQYF; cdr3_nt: TGTGCCAGCAGTTTTACTAGCTTCTACGAGCAGTACTTC
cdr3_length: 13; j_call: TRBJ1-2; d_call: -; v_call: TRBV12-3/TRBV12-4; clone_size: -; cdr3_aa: CASSFGVSYGYTF; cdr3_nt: TGTGCCAGCAGTTTTGGAGTGAGCTATGGCTACACCTTC
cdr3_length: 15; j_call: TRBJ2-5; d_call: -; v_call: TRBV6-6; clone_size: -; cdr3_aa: CASSGPGTLQETQYF; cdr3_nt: TGTGCCAGCAGTGGCCCCGGGACTCTCCAAGAGACCCAGTACTTC
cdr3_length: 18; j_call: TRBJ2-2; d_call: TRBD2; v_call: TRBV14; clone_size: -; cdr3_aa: CASSQVGAGGTNTGELFF; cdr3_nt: TGTGCCAGCAGCCAAGTTGGAGCGGGGGGGACTAACACCGGGGAGCTGTTTTTT
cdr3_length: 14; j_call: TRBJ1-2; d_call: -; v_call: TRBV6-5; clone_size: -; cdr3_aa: CASSYDHSNYGYTF; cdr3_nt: TGTGCCAGCAGTTACGATCACAGTAACTATGGCTACACCTTC
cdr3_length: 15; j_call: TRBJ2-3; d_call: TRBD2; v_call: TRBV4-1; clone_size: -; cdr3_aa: CASSQPLAATDTQYF; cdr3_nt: TGCGCCAGCAGCCAACCCCTAGCGGCAACAGATACGCAGTATTTT
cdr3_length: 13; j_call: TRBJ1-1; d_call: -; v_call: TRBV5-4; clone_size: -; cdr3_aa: CASSPGLSTEAFF; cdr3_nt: TGTGCCAGCAGTCCAGGACTATCCACTGAAGCTTTCTTT
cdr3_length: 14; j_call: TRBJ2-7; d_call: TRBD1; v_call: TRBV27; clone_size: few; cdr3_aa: CASSFGQGTYEQYF; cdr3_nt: TGTGCCAGCAGTTTTGGACAGGGAACCTACGAGCAGTACTTC
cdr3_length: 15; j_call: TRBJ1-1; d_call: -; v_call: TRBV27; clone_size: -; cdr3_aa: CASSLVDSMNTEAFF; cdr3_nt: TGTGCCAGCAGTTTAGTGGACAGCATGAACACTGAAGCTTTCTTT
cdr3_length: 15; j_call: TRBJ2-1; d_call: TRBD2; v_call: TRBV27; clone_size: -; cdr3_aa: CASSWGTSGNNEQFF; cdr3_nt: TGTGCCAGCAGTTGGGGGACTAGCGGGAACAATGAGCAGTTCTTC
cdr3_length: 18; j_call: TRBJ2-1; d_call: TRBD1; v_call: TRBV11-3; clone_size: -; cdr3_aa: CASSLARQGGTSYNEQFF; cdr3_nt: TGTGCCAGCAGCTTAGCACGACAGGGCGGAACCTCCTACAATGAGCAGTTCTTC
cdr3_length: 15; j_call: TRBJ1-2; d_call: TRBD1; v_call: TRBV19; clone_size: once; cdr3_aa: CASSSITGTGEVYTF; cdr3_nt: TGTGCCAGTAGTTCGATTACCGGGACAGGGGAAGTCTACACCTTC
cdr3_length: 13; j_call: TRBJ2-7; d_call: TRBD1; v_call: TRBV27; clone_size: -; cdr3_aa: CASRVWDRREQYF; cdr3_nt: TGTGCCAGCAGAGTTTGGGACAGGAGGGAGCAGTACTTC
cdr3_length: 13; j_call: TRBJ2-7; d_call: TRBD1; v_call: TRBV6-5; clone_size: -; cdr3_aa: CASKGQGSYEQYF; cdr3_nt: TGTGCCAGCAAGGGACAGGGATCCTACGAGCAGTACTTC
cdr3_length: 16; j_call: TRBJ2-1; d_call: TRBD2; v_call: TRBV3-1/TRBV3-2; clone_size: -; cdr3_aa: CASSRPMGGGPNEQFF; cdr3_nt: TGTGCCAGCAGCCGGCCCATGGGCGGGGGGCCCAATGAGCAGTTCTTC
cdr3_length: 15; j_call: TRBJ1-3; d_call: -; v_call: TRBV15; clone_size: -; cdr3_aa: CATSRDANLGNTIYF; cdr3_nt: TGTGCCACCAGCAGAGATGCCAATCTAGGAAACACCATATATTTT
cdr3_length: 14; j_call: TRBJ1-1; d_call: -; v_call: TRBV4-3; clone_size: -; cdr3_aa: CASSQPGTTLEAFF; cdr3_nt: TGCGCCAGCAGCCAACCCGGGACAACCCTTGAAGCTTTCTTT
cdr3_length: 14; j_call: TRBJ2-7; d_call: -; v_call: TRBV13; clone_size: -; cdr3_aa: CASSLQAGTYEQYF; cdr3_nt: TGTGCCAGCAGCTTACAAGCCGGGACCTACGAGCAGTACTTC
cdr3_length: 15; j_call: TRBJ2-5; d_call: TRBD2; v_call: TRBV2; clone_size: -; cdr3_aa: CASRGRRGSEGAQYF; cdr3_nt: TGTGCCAGCAGAGGTAGGCGGGGGTCCGAAGGGGCCCAGTACTTC
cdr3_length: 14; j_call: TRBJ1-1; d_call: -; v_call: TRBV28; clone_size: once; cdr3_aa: CASSSGDRKGEAFF; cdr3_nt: TGTGCCAGCAGTTCCGGAGACAGGAAAGGAGAAGCTTTCTTT
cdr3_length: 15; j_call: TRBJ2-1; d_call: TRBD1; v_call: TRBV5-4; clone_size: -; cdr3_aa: CASSLHPKGGYEQFF; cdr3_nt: TGTGCCAGCAGCCTCCATCCCAAAGGGGGCTATGAGCAGTTCTTC